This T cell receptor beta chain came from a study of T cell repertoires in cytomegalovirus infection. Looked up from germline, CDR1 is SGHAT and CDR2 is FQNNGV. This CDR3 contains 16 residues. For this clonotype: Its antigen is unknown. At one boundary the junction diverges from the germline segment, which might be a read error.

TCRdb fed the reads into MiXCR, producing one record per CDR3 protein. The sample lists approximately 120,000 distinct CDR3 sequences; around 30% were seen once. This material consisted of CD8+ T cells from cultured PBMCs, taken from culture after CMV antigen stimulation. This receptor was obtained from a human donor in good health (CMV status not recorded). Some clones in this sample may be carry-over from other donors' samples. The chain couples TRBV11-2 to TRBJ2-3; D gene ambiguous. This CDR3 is CTSSLDSDGRTDTQYF. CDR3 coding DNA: TGTACCAGCAGCTTAGATTCGGACGGACGCACAGATACGCAGTATTTT.